Following are 32 T cell receptor beta chains from one sample sequenced in a study of T cell responses to AZD1222 COVID-19 vaccine. The data were produced by immunoSEQ multiplex PCR, yet TCRdb's version contains in-frame clones alone and is incomplete. The table records approximately 220,000 clones, roughly 91% of them present only once. Material: peripheral blood, obtained on day 0 of MenACWY control vaccination. All receptors derive from an adult in good health.

This sequence joins TRBV6-5 and TRBJ1-1, with 8 bases fitting TRBD1. CDR1 is MNHEY and CDR2 is SVGAGI in the germline V gene. J was trimmed by 1 base and V by 3 bases; bases with no gene match: 7. The CDR3 totals 16 residues. In DNA, the CDR3 is TGTGCCAGCAGTTATTCGGCCGGGACAGGGAACACTGAAGCTTTCTTT. Translating gives CASSYSAGTGNTEAFF.

CDR3 DNA sequence: TGTGCCAGCAGTGTGACGGAATCCCTTCTAGCCAAAAACATTCAGTACTTC. This codes for CASSVTESLLAKNIQYF. This chain links TRBV6-1 with TRBJ2-4; no clear D gene. Trimming took off 4 bases at V and 0 bases at J, with 16 bases between the two ends. The germline V gene encodes CDR1 MNHNS and CDR2 SASEGT. The CDR3 is 17 amino acids.

Here the CDR3 DNA reads TGCGCCAGCAGCCAATTAGATGGGGGCTACACCTTC. Residues: CASSQLDGGYTF. V usage is TRBV4-3 and J usage is TRBJ1-2; D not certain. The V end lost 2 bases, the J end lost 8 bases, and 9 bases lay between the germline ends. Germline lookup yields CDR1 LGHNA and CDR2 YSLEER. The CDR3 extends over 12 amino acids.

The chain joins TRBV4-2 to TRBJ2-5; D possibly corresponds to TRBD2 (6 bases). CDR1 and CDR2 (germline): LGHNA, YNFKEQ. The CDR3 loop spans 14 amino acids. Deletions cut 1 base from V and 1 base from J, with 7 bases between. The CDR3 DNA sequence: TGTGCCAGCAGCCAAGGCGGGACCCAAGAGACCCAGTACTTC. It encodes CASSQGGTQETQYF.

V is TRBV18 and J is TRBJ1-2; weak D call: TRBD1 (5 bases). The CDR3 contains 14 residues. Germline V gene data show CDR1 as KGHSH and CDR2 as LQKENI. The V end lost 6 bases, the J end lost 8 bases, and 19 bases lay between the germline ends. The CDR3 bases are TGTGCCAGCTCCCGCTCGGACACATTTACGGGCTACACCTTC. Protein: CASSRSDTFTGYTF.

V gene TRBV28 combines with J gene TRBJ1-5; the match to TRBD1 covers 8 bases. V lost 1 base, J lost 1 base, and 6 bases stayed unmatched. This CDR3 region has 17 residues. Germline values: CDR1 MDHEN, CDR2 SYDVKM. CDR3 DNA sequence: TGTGCCAGCAGTTTATACCCACAGGGGGGGAGCAATCAGCCCCAGCATTTT. Protein: CASSLYPQGGSNQPQHF.

The chain recombines TRBV6-5 with TRBJ1-2; D uncertain. With 0 bases removed from V and 4 bases from J, the gap between germline ends came to 12 bases. Germline CDR1 and CDR2: MNHEY and SVGAGI. CDR3 length: 15 residues. In DNA, the CDR3 is TGTGCCAGCAGTTACTCCGGGGAGTCAGGCTATGGCTACACCTTC. Translation gives CASSYSGESGYGYTF.

The chain is built from TRBV7-2 and TRBJ2-7; no clear D. The CDR3 spans 13 residues. Germline-derived CDR1 and CDR2 are SGHTA and FQGNSA. The V end was cut by 2 bases, the J end by 4 bases, with 9 bases between. CDR3: CASSLPNSYEQYF. The CDR3 bases are TGTGCCAGCAGCTTACCCAACAGTTACGAGCAGTACTTC.

V gene TRBV7-9 combines with J gene TRBJ1-2; unclear D gene. The germline CDR1 and CDR2 sequences are SEHNR and FQNEAQ (reference sequence). The V and J ends lost 4 bases and 7 bases respectively, with 13 bases between them. This CDR3 is built from 13 residues. This CDR3 is CASSSRGGGGYTF. The CDR3 DNA reads TGTGCCAGCAGCTCCCGGGGAGGCGGTGGCTACACCTTC.

The rearrangement links TRBV5-1 to TRBJ2-7, with 7 bases aligning to TRBD1. Trimming took 3 bases from V and 2 from J; bases not matched to a gene: 5. The germline V gene has CDR1 SGHRS and CDR2 YFSETQ. The CDR3 runs 14 residues. DNA of the CDR3: TGCGCCAGCAGCTCCGGGACAGCCCCCTACGAGCAGTACTTC. This translates into CASSSGTAPYEQYF. Filled out from reference TRBV5-1 and TRBJ2-7, the complete variable domain reads KAGVTQTPRYLIKTRGQQVTLSCSPISGHRSVSWYQQTPGQGLQFLFEYFSETQRNKGNFPGRFSGRQFSNSRSEMNVSTLELGDSALYLCASSSGTAPYEQYFGPGTRLTVT.

This rearrangement joins TRBV18 to TRBJ1-1; no reliable D call. The CDR3 spans 12 residues. Trimming cost V 2 bases and J 1 base, with 2 bases left between them. The germline CDR1 and CDR2 sequences are KGHSH and LQKENI. DNA for the CDR3: TGTGCCAGCTCACCAGAGAACACTGAAGCTTTCTTT. Translation gives CASSPENTEAFF.

This sequence joins TRBV2 and TRBJ1-2; maybe TRBD1 (6 bases). CDR3 length: 14 residues. Germline V CDR1 and CDR2: SNHLY, FYNNEI. The V end lost 8 bases, the J end lost 0 bases, and 13 bases lay between the germline ends. CDR3 nucleotides: TGTGCCAGCTTCCACAGGGTAGCTAACTATGGCTACACCTTC. Translating it yields CASFHRVANYGYTF.

This sequence joins TRBV28 and TRBJ1-2; D gene uncertain. V shed 5 bases and J shed 8 bases, with 18 bases lying between them. From germline, CDR1 is MDHEN and CDR2 SYDVKM. The CDR3 extends over 14 amino acids. The CDR3 nucleotides read TGTGCCAGCAGTATAGAAGATACAATCGGGGGCTACACCTTC. Its protein product is CASSIEDTIGGYTF.

This rearrangement joins TRBV7-2 to TRBJ1-1; D might be TRBD1 (5 bases). The V and J ends lost 5 bases and 6 bases respectively, with 19 bases between them. CDR3 length equals 15 residues. In germline, CDR1 is SGHTA, CDR2 FQGNSA. CDR3 amino acids: CASSPSPGRGSEAFF. CDR3 nucleotide sequence: TGTGCCAGCAGCCCAAGCCCAGGGCGGGGGTCTGAAGCTTTCTTT.

This clone was seen only once. The V gene is TRBV14, the J gene TRBJ1-3, with D possibly matching TRBD1 (6 bases). The V gene lost 4 bases and the J gene lost 0 bases, with 13 bases spanning the gap. CDR3 length equals 16 residues. CDR1 is SGHDN, CDR2 FVKESK, per germline. The CDR3 nucleotides are TGTGCCAGCAGCCCCCTGGGCAGGGGCTCTGGAAACACCATATATTTT. Amino acids: CASSPLGRGSGNTIYF.

The rearrangement links TRBV3-1 (or the pseudogene TRBV3-2) to TRBJ1-1; possibly TRBD1 for D (5 bases). Trimming took 0 bases from V and 2 from J, leaving 10 bases between them. Germline CDR1 and CDR2: LGHDT and YNNKEL (reference sequence). This CDR3 spans 15 amino acids. The CDR3 DNA is TGTGCCAGCAGCCAAGAATCGGGGGGTAACACTGAAGCTTTCTTT. Encoded protein: CASSQESGGNTEAFF.

This chain links TRBV6-6 with TRBJ1-5; perhaps TRBD1 as D (5 bases). The V gene lost 5 bases and the J gene lost 0 bases, with 20 bases spanning the gap. The CDR3 length is 18 residues. Germline V gene lookup returns CDR1 MNHNY and CDR2 SVGAGI (reference sequence). The CDR3 is CASSPRSGGAYSNQPQHF. For the CDR3, the DNA is TGTGCCAGCAGTCCTCGGTCGGGAGGGGCCTATAGCAATCAGCCCCAGCATTTT.

The V gene is TRBV3-1 (or the pseudogene TRBV3-2), the J gene TRBJ1-2, with D tentatively TRBD1 (6 bases). Deletions cut 4 bases from V and 0 bases from J, with 12 bases between. Germline CDR1 LGHDT, CDR2 YNNKEL (reference sequence). The CDR3 runs 15 residues. The CDR3 protein is CASSPHRAANYGYTF. CDR3 bases: TGTGCCAGCAGCCCTCACAGGGCCGCTAACTATGGCTACACCTTC.

DNA of the CDR3: TGTGCCAGTAGTTCCCGGACAGGGCCCTACGAGCAGTACTTC. Translation gives CASSSRTGPYEQYF. The chain carries TRBV19 and TRBJ2-7; 8 nucleotides align to TRBD1. The CDR3 consists of 14 residues. V was clipped by 5 bases and J by 2 bases; unmatched bases: 5. Germline values: CDR1 LNHDA, CDR2 SQIVND (reference sequence).

The chain carries TRBV29-1 and TRBJ2-7; 11 bases map to TRBD1. The CDR3 runs to 17 residues. Germline V gene sequence: CDR1 SQVTM, CDR2 ANQGSEA. V lost 5 bases and J lost 5; bases outside the gene matches: 17. CDR3 loop: CSVFNSPGQGAVHEQYF. Here the CDR3 DNA reads TGCAGCGTTTTCAACTCCCCCGGACAGGGGGCTGTCCACGAGCAGTACTTC.

This clone has a single count. This chain joins TRBV5-3 and TRBJ1-3; a possible D gene is TRBD1 (5 bases). TRBV5-3 is noted as an ORF with a role that remains uncertain. V was pared by 5 bases and J by 0 bases, with 18 bases between. This CDR3 comprises 17 residues. The CDR3 loop reads CARRPGAEPCSGNTIYF. The CDR3 bases are TGTGCCAGAAGGCCCGGGGCGGAGCCTTGCTCTGGAAACACCATATATTTT.

V gene TRBV7-9 combines with J gene TRBJ2-4, with D hard to call. V was trimmed by 1 base and J by 5 bases, leaving 3 bases between them. The CDR3 sequence is 12 residues long. Germline V CDR1 and CDR2: SEHNR, FQNEAQ (reference sequence). CDR3 nucleotides: TGTGCCAGCAGCTTAGATGAAAACATTCAGTACTTC. Translation gives CASSLDENIQYF.

The J gene is TRBJ2-1, the V gene TRBV27, with TRBD2 matching over 10 bases. The germline V gene encodes CDR1 MNHEY and CDR2 SMNVEV (reference sequence). CDR3 length equals 15 residues. V lost 5 bases to trimming and J lost 4 bases; unmatched junction nucleotides: 5. The CDR3 DNA reads TGTGCCAGCAGTCCCAGCGGGGGGGCTTACAATGAGCAGTTCTTC. Amino acids: CASSPSGGAYNEQFF.

The V and J genes are TRBV7-9 and TRBJ2-5, with 10 bases aligning to TRBD2. Per germline, CDR1 SEHNR and CDR2 FQNEAQ (reference sequence). The CDR3 runs 17 residues. Unmatched junction bases numbered 13, after V lost 5 bases and J lost 4 bases. The CDR3 protein is CASSPSAGLAVSETQYF. CDR3 DNA sequence: TGTGCCAGCAGCCCGTCCGCAGGACTAGCGGTCTCAGAGACCCAGTACTTC.

This clone has only one observation. The chain couples TRBV2 to TRBJ2-6; D is perhaps TRBD1 or TRBD2 (5 bases each). The CDR3 is 16 residues long. The V end was cut by 4 bases, the J end by 2 bases, with 12 bases between. The germline CDR1 and CDR2 sequences are SNHLY and FYNNEI. The CDR3 region has the DNA TGTGCCAGCAGTGCGGCTAGGGGAGCTGGGGCCAACGTCCTGACTTTC. Protein sequence: CASSAARGAGANVLTF. Full variable domain (remainder filled in from reference TRBV2 and TRBJ2-6): EPEVTQTPSHQVTQMGQEVILRCVPISNHLYFYWYRQILGQKVEFLVSFYNNEISEKSEIFDDQFSVERPDGSNFTLKIRSTKLEDSAMYFCASSAARGAGANVLTFGAGSRLTVL.

The gene calls are TRBV3-1 (or the pseudogene TRBV3-2) and TRBJ1-1; D is unclear. Trimming pared 2 bases from V and 4 bases from J, leaving 17 bases between. This CDR3 spans 16 amino acids. Germline CDR1 is LGHDT and CDR2 is YNNKEL (reference sequence). In nucleotides, the CDR3 is TGTGCCAGCAGCCAAAATCCTCCAGGTATTGGCACTGAAGCTTTCTTT. It encodes CASSQNPPGIGTEAFF.

V gene TRBV5-1 combines with J gene TRBJ1-1; D not resolved. This CDR3 comprises 14 residues. Germline V gives CDR1 SGHRS, CDR2 YFSETQ. Deletions cut 0 bases from V and 5 bases from J, with 11 bases between. CDR3 DNA sequence: TGCGCCAGCAGCTTGGATGGGGTACGGACTGAAGCTTTCTTT. Encoded protein: CASSLDGVRTEAFF.

V is TRBV7-8 and J is TRBJ1-2; 8 bases are a match to TRBD1. The CDR3 totals 15 residues. The V segment lost 5 bases and the J segment 7 bases; nucleotides outside the gene matches: 12. CDR1 is SGHVS, CDR2 FQNEAQ, per germline. CDR3 region: CASSPQTGTGGGYTF. CDR3 nucleotides: TGTGCCAGCAGCCCTCAAACCGGGACAGGTGGTGGCTACACCTTC.

The chain combines TRBV7-8 with TRBJ1-2; maybe TRBD1 (5 bases). Looked up from germline, CDR1 is SGHVS and CDR2 is FQNEAQ. The CDR3 loop spans 13 amino acids. With 5 bases removed from V and 4 bases from J, the gap between germline ends came to 11 bases. The CDR3, as DNA: TGTGCCAGCAGCCGACAGTTTCTCTATGGCTACACCTTC. Encoded protein: CASSRQFLYGYTF. The full variable domain, rest sourced from reference TRBV7-8 and TRBJ1-2, is GAGVSQSPRYKVAKRGQDVALRCDPISGHVSLFWYQQALGQGPEFLTYFQNEAQLDKSGLPSDRFFAERPEGSVSTLKIQRTQQEDSAVYLCASSRQFLYGYTFGSGTRLTVV.

V gene TRBV5-6 combines with J gene TRBJ1-4; a possible D gene is TRBD1 (5 bases). The CDR3 loop spans 15 amino acids. Germline CDR1 reads SGHDT; CDR2 reads YYEEEE. Deletions cut 0 bases from V and 8 bases from J, with 14 bases between. CDR3 in DNA: TGTGCCAGCAGCTTGGTGCAGGGAACTGGCGAAAAACTGTTTTTT. As protein: CASSLVQGTGEKLFF.

The rearrangement uses TRBV6-1 and TRBJ2-3, with a tentative D call TRBD2 (6 bases). From germline, CDR1 is MNHNS and CDR2 SASEGT. The CDR3 consists of 15 residues. Trimming left V 3 bases short and J 1 base short, with 11 bases between. This chain's CDR3 is CASSEGGRGTDTQYF. The CDR3 DNA follows: TGTGCCAGCAGTGAGGGGGGAAGGGGCACAGATACGCAGTATTTT.

This chain connects TRBV6-6 to TRBJ1-2, with D tentatively TRBD1 (6 bases). V lost 4 bases, J lost 4 bases, and 16 bases lay in between. Germline CDR1 is MNHNY and CDR2 is SVGAGI (reference sequence). This CDR3 has 15 residues. CDR3 protein: CASSFRGRGPYGYTF. DNA of the CDR3: TGTGCCAGCAGTTTCCGGGGGCGAGGCCCCTATGGCTACACCTTC.